The present TCR beta chain was sequenced within a study of cytomegalovirus exposure and HLA in healthy donors. Study background: Among around 400 genotyped donors, roughly 81% fell in the Caucasian-associated ancestry cluster.

Germline CDR1 and CDR2: SGHKS and YYEKEE (reference sequence). V shed 1 base and J shed 6 bases, with 10 bases lying between them. The CDR3 extends over 14 amino acids. Amplification used 60 Vbeta primers and 13 Jbeta primers. TCRdb's table, derived via immunoSEQ multiplex PCR, lists solely in-frame clones and lacks some. Here the sample spans roughly 62,000 clones, about 69% being singletons. This TCR came from a woman between 25 and 40 years old in good health and CMV-seronegative. The chain carries TRBV5-5 and TRBJ2-2; D perhaps matches TRBD1 (5 bases). Sequenced sample: PBMCs. CDR3 sequence: CASSLFRVAGELFF. The CDR3, as DNA: TGTGCCAGCAGCTTGTTCAGGGTGGCCGGGGAGCTGTTTTTT.